These 14 T cell receptor beta chains were all obtained from the same sample, sequenced in a study of T cell responses to AZD1222 COVID-19 vaccine. Measured with immunoSEQ multiplex PCR; TCRdb has only the in-frame clones, and not every one. Found here are some 140,000 clones, approximately 90% of them singletons; the top ten hold around 3%. The sequences come from peripheral blood, collected on day 0 of AZD1222 vaccination. All receptors derive from an adult in good health.

The rearrangement uses TRBV7-2 and TRBJ1-2; D is ambiguous. The CDR3 has 14 residues. Deletions cut 1 base from V and 4 bases from J, with 10 bases between. Looked up from germline, CDR1 is SGHTA and CDR2 is FQGNSA. In nucleotides, the CDR3 is TGTGCCAGCAGCTTAGGGGGTTTCGTCTATGGCTACACCTTC. It translates to CASSLGGFVYGYTF.

The V call is TRBV29-1, the J call TRBJ1-1, with D uncertain. From germline, CDR1 is SQVTM and CDR2 ANQGSEA. Trimming took off 7 bases at V and 2 bases at J, with 14 bases between the two ends. CDR3 length equals 13 residues. The CDR3 DNA follows: TGCAGCGCAAGTACCGGCATTAACACTGAAGCTTTCTTT. It translates to CSASTGINTEAFF.

V is TRBV7-7 and J is TRBJ2-3, with D possibly called TRBD1 or TRBD2 (5 bases each). The CDR3 is made up of 14 amino acids. The ends were cut back, 10 bases at V and 5 bases at J, with 19 bases in the middle. Germline V lookup: CDR1 SSHAT, CDR2 FNYEAQ (reference sequence). CDR3 amino acids: CAKKIRDREDTQYF. The CDR3 DNA reads as TGTGCCAAAAAAATCAGGGATCGGGAAGATACGCAGTATTTT.

This chain connects TRBV5-1 to TRBJ1-2; D remains unclear. This CDR3 has 12 amino acids. Germline V CDR1 and CDR2: SGHRS, YFSETQ. Trimming removed 2 bases from V and 11 bases from J, with 13 bases in between. The CDR3 DNA sequence: TGCGCCAGCAGCTTTTACAACGAAGGTTACACCTTC. Translated, it gives CASSFYNEGYTF.

The chain couples TRBV5-4 to TRBJ2-7; the D call may be TRBD1 or TRBD2 (5 bases each). The V end was cut by 4 bases, the J end by 0 bases, with 11 bases between. The CDR3 covers 14 residues. CDR1 and CDR2 (germline): SGHNT, YYREEE (reference sequence). The CDR3 sequence: CASSATGTSYEQYF. Written as DNA, the CDR3 is TGTGCCAGCAGCGCGACCGGGACCTCCTACGAGCAGTACTTC. Drawing the rest from reference TRBV5-4 and TRBJ2-7, the complete variable domain is ETGVTQSPTHLIKTRGQQVTLRCSSQSGHNTVSWYQQALGQGPQFIFQYYREEENGRGNFPPRFSGLQFPNYSSELNVNALELDDSALYLCASSATGTSYEQYFGPGTRLTVT.

This chain uses TRBV5-1 with TRBJ2-3; a weak D match, TRBD2 (6 bases). V lost 2 bases, J lost 3 bases, and 13 bases lay in between. The CDR3 is 15 amino acids. The germline V gene has CDR1 SGHRS and CDR2 YFSETQ. CDR3 protein: CASSFSSARTDTQYF. In DNA, the CDR3 is TGCGCCAGCAGCTTCTCTAGCGCCAGGACAGATACGCAGTATTTT. The full variable domain, completed using reference TRBV5-1 and TRBJ2-3, is KAGVTQTPRYLIKTRGQQVTLSCSPISGHRSVSWYQQTPGQGLQFLFEYFSETQRNKGNFPGRFSGRQFSNSRSEMNVSTLELGDSALYLCASSFSSARTDTQYFGPGTRLTVL.

The rearrangement links TRBV2 to TRBJ2-7, with D possibly matching TRBD1 (5 bases). V shed 8 bases and J shed 8 bases, with 13 bases lying between them. This CDR3 contains 11 residues. Germline V CDR1 and CDR2: SNHLY, FYNNEI. DNA of the CDR3: TGTGCCAGCCGGCAGGGTTGGAAGCAGTACTTC. Amino acid sequence: CASRQGWKQYF.

The chain carries TRBV28 and TRBJ1-3; 9 bases map to TRBD1. The CDR3 covers 19 residues. The V segment lost 5 bases and the J segment 0 bases; nucleotides outside the gene matches: 14. Germline assignment: CDR1 MDHEN and CDR2 SYDVKM. Here the CDR3 DNA reads TGTGCCAGCAGTCGAGGACAGGGGCATACAACTCACTCTGGAAACACCATATATTTT. It encodes CASSRGQGHTTHSGNTIYF.

The rearrangement links TRBV7-9 to TRBJ1-2; D unclear. Germline V gene data show CDR1 as SEHNR and CDR2 as FQNEAQ (reference sequence). V lost 5 bases and J 5 bases, leaving 9 bases between the germline ends. The CDR3 extends over 12 amino acids. CDR3 bases: TGTGCCAGCAGCGATTCGGGGTATGGCTACACCTTC. The encoded protein is CASSDSGYGYTF.

For this clone: It is unclear where the CDR3 begins or ends on the DNA, so no DNA is shown, and the CDR3 is as TCRdb lists it. The V and J genes are TRBV28 and TRBJ2-7; the D call TRBD2 from the table was never checked on the DNA. Counting both end residues, the CDR3 totals 12 amino acids. Per germline, CDR1 MDHEN and CDR2 SYDVKM. CDR3 sequence: CASSTSDWGKYF.

The rearrangement links TRBV6-5 to TRBJ2-7; D may be TRBD1 (5 bases). Per the germline V gene, CDR1 is MNHEY and CDR2 is SVGAGI. The CDR3 consists of 15 residues. V lost 4 bases to trimming and J lost 2 bases, with 15 bases between them. CDR3 in DNA: TGTGCCAGCAGTTTACCAAGGGCAGGGACCTACGAGCAGTACTTC. This sequence encodes CASSLPRAGTYEQYF.

The chain joins TRBV9 to TRBJ2-7; D possibly corresponds to TRBD1 (6 bases). The CDR3 extends over 14 amino acids. Trimming left V 0 bases short and J 6 bases short, with 13 bases between. Germline V lookup: CDR1 SGDLS, CDR2 YYNGEE. CDR3: CASSVVVTGCEQYF. The CDR3 nucleotides read TGTGCCAGCAGCGTAGTAGTTACAGGGTGCGAGCAGTACTTC.

The chain employs TRBV5-6 and TRBJ2-3, with D tentatively TRBD2 (5 bases). Germline assignment: CDR1 SGHDT and CDR2 YYEEEE. The V and J ends lost 4 bases and 3 bases respectively, with 12 bases between them. This CDR3 region has 14 residues. In DNA, the CDR3 is TGTGCCAGCAGCACGGGGTATTTTACAGATACGCAGTATTTT. Its protein is CASSTGYFTDTQYF.

This clone was seen a single time. The chain recombines TRBV29-1 with TRBJ2-7; 8 nucleotides line up with TRBD1. V lost 6 bases to trimming and J lost 5 bases; unmatched junction nucleotides: 9. CDR3 size: 13 residues. Germline values: CDR1 SQVTM, CDR2 ANQGSEA. The CDR3 sequence is CSVAAWTGNEQYF. In DNA form, the CDR3 reads TGCAGCGTGGCGGCTTGGACAGGGAACGAGCAGTACTTC.